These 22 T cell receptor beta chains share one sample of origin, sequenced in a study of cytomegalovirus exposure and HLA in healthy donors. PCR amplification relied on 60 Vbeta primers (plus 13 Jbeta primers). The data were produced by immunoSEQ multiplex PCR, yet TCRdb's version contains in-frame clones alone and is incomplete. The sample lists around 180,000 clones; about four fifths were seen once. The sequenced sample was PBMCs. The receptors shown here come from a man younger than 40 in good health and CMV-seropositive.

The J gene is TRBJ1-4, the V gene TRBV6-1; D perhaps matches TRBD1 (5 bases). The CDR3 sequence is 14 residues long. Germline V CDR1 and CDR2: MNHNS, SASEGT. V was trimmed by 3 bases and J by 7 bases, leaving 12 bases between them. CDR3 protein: CASSDAGGGEKLFF. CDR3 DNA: TGTGCCAGCAGTGATGCTGGGGGGGGTGAAAAACTGTTTTTT.

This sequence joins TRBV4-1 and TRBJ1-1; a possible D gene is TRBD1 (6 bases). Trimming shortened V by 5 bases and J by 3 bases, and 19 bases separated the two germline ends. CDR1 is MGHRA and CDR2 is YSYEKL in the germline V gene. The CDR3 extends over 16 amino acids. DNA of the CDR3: TGCGCCAGCAGCTACAGGGTCAGAAGGTCGGACACTGAAGCTTTCTTT. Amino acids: CASSYRVRRSDTEAFF.

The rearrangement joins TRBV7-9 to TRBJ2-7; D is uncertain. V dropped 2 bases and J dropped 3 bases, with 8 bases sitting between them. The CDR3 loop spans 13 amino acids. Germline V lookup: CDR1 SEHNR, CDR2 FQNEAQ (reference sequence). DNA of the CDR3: TGTGCCAGCAGCTTAAACAGCCTCTACGAGCAGTACTTC. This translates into CASSLNSLYEQYF.

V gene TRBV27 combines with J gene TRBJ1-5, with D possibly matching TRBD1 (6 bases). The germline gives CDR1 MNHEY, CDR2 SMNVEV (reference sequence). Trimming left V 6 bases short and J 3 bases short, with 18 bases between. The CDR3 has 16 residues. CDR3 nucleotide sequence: TGTGCCAGCAGCACTACTACCCGGGGGGCCAATCAGCCCCAGCATTTT. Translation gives CASSTTTRGANQPQHF.

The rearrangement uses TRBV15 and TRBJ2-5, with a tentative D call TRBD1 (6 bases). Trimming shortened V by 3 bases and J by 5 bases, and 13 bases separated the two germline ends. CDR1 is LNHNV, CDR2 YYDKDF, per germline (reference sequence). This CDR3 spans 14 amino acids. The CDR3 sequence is CATSSLGQRETQYF. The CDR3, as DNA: TGTGCCACCAGCAGCCTAGGACAGCGGGAGACCCAGTACTTC. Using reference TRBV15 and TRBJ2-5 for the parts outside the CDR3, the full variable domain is DAMVIQNPRYQVTQFGKPVTLSCSQTLNHNVMYWYQQKSSQAPKLLFHYYDKDFNNEADTPDNFQSRRPNTSFCFLDIRSPGLGDTAMYLCATSSLGQRETQYFGPGTRLLVL.

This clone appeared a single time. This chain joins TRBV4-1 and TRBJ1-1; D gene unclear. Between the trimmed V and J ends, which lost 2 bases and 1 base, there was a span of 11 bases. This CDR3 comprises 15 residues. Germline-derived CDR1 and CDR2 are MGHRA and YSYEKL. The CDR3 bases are TGCGCCAGCAGCCAAACGGGGATCGCGAACACTGAAGCTTTCTTT. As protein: CASSQTGIANTEAFF.

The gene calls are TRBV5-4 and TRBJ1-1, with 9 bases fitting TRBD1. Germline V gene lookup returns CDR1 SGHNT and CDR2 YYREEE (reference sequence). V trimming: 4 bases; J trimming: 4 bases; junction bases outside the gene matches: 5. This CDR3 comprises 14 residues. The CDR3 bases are TGTGCCAGCAGCCCCGGGACAGGGATCACTGAAGCTTTCTTT. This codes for CASSPGTGITEAFF.

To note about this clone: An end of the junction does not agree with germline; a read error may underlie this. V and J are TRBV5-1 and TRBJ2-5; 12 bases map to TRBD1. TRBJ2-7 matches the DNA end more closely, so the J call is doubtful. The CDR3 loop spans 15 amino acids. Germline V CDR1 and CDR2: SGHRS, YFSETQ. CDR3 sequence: CASSRGTGGSHEQYF. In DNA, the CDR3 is TGCGCCAGCAGTAGAGGGACAGGGGGCTCCCACGAGCAGTACTTC.

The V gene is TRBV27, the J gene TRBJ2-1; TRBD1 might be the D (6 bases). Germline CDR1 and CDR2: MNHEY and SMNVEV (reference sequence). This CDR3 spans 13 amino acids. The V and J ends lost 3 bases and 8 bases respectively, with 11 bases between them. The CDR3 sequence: CASSFVGADEQFF. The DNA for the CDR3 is TGTGCCAGCAGTTTCGTGGGGGCAGATGAGCAGTTCTTC.

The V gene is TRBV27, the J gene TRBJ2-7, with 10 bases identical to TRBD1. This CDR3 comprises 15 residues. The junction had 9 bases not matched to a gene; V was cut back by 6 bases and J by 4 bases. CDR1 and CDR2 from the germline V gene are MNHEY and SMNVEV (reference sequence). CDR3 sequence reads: CASRSWDRGRYEQYF. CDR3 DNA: TGTGCCAGCAGAAGCTGGGACAGGGGTCGATACGAGCAGTACTTC.

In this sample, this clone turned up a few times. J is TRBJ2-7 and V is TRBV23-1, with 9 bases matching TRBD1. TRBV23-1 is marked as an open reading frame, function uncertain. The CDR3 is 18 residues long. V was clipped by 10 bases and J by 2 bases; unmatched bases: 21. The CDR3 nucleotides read TGCGCCAAGGCAGGTAAAATGCGCGGGACAGGGAAACCCTACGAGCAGTACTTC. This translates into CAKAGKMRGTGKPYEQYF.

CDR3 nucleotides: TGTGCCAGCGGGACCCACCGGGACAGTAATCAGCCCCAGCATTTT. Its translation is CASGTHRDSNQPQHF. This chain links TRBV6-6 with TRBJ1-5, with 7 bases lining up with TRBD1. The germline CDR1 and CDR2 sequences are MNHNY and SVGAGI (reference sequence). This CDR3 comprises 15 residues. V was pared by 8 bases and J by 4 bases, with 11 bases of the junction left unmatched.

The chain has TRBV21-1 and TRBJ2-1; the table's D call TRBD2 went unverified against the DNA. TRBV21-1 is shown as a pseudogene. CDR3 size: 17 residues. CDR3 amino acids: CASSKKLYRRRESEQFF. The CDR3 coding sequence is TGTGCCAGCAGCAAAAAGCTGTACAGGCGGAGGGAAAGTGAGCAGTTCTTC.

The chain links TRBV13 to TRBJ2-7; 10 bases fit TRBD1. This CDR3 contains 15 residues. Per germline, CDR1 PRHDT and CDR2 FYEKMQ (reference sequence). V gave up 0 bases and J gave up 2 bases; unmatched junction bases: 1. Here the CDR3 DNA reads TGTGCCAGCAGCTTAGGCGGGACAGGGGCCTACGAGCAGTACTTC. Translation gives CASSLGGTGAYEQYF.

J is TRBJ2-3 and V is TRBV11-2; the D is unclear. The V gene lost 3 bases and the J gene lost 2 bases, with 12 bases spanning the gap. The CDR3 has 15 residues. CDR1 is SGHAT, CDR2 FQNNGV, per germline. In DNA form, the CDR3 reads TGTGCCAGCAGCTTCCCGCTAGGAATCACAGATACGCAGTATTTT. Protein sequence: CASSFPLGITDTQYF.

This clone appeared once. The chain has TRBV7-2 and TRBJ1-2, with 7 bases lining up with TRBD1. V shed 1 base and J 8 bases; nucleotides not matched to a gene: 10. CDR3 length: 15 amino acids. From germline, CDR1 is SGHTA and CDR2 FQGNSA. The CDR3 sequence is CASSLEVRGYWGYTF. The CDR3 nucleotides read TGTGCCAGCAGCTTAGAGGTCAGGGGGTATTGGGGCTACACCTTC. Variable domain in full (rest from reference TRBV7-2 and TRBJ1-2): GAGVSQSPSNKVTEKGKDVELRCDPISGHTALYWYRQSLGQGLEFLIYFQGNSAPDKSGLPSDRFSAERTGGSVSTLTIQRTQQEDSAVYLCASSLEVRGYWGYTFGSGTRLTVV.

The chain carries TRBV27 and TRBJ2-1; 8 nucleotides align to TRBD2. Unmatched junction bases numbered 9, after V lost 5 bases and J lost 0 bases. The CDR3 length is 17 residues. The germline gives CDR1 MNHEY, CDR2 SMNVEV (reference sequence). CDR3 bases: TGTGCCAGCAGTGTCTCAGCGGGGGCGACCTCCTACAATGAGCAGTTCTTC. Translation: CASSVSAGATSYNEQFF.

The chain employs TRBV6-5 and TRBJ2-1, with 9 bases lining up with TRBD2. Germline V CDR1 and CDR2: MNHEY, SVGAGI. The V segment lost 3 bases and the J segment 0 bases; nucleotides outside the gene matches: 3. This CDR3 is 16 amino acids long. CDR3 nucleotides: TGTGCCAGCAGTTATTATAGCGGGAGCTCCTACAATGAGCAGTTCTTC. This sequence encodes CASSYYSGSSYNEQFF.

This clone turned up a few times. Written as DNA, the CDR3 is TGTGCCAGCAGTGAAGCTGCTGCTACCAATCAGCCCCAGCATTTT. Translating gives CASSEAAATNQPQHF. The rearrangement joins TRBV2 to TRBJ1-5; D is unresolved. The CDR3 runs 15 residues. Per germline, CDR1 SNHLY and CDR2 FYNNEI. V was trimmed by 0 bases and J by 3 bases, leaving 9 bases between them.

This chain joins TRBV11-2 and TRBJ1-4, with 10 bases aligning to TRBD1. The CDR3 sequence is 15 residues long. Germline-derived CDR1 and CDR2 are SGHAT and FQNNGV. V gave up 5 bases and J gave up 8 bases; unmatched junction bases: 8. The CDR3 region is CASSTPGQGREKLFF. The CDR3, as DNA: TGTGCCAGCAGCACTCCGGGACAGGGGCGAGAAAAACTGTTTTTT.

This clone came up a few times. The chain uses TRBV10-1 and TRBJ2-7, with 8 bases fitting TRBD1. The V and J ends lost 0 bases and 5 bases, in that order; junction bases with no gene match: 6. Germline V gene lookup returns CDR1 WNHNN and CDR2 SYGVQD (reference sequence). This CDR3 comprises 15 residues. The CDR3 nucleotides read TGCGCCAGCAGTGAGTCTGGGGACAGGAGCCACGAGCAGTACTTC. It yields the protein CASSESGDRSHEQYF.

CDR3 bases: TGTGCCAGCAGTGAGGACAGAGACAATCAGCCCCAGCATTTT. It codes for CASSEDRDNQPQHF. This chain links TRBV6-5 with TRBJ1-5, with a weak D call TRBD1 (6 bases). Trimming shortened V by 5 bases and J by 3 bases, and 11 bases separated the two germline ends. The CDR3 length is 14 residues. Germline V gene lookup returns CDR1 MNHEY and CDR2 SVGAGI.